This T cell receptor beta chain was recovered during a study of blood T cell repertoires in COVID-19. Whole-study context: Collection of acute and convalescent COVID-19 samples took place in the United States, Italy and Spain. PBMCs, B-cell-depleted T cells, or T cells provided the cDNA or gDNA that made up the material.

V dropped 0 bases and J dropped 4 bases, with 14 bases sitting between them. Germline V gives CDR1 SGHRS, CDR2 YFSETQ. This CDR3 has 15 residues. The assay was immunoSEQ multiplex PCR, and TCRdb's table has in-frame clones only and misses some. Found here are hundreds of thousands of clones, around nine tenths of them singletons; the top ten hold around 6.6%. Those enrolled in Seattle joined during active infection and were followed longitudinally afterward. V is TRBV5-1 and J is TRBJ2-7, with a tentative D call TRBD1 (5 bases). The sample was peripheral blood. This TCR was recovered from a woman aged 70-85 years with COVID-19, enrolled during active disease. The CDR3 here is CASSLVDTSYYEQYF. The DNA for the CDR3 is TGCGCCAGCAGCTTGGTGGACACCTCCTATTACGAGCAGTACTTC.